This T cell receptor (beta chain) was identified during a study of blood T cell repertoires in COVID-19. The CDR3 spans 12 residues. V dropped 4 bases and J dropped 7 bases, with 5 bases sitting between them. Germline CDR1 is MDHEN and CDR2 is SYDVKM. The repertoire was sequenced with immunoSEQ multiplex PCR; TCRdb's copy has only in-frame clones and lacks some. The table records around 60,000 clones, around 70% of them present only once. Sequencing used peripheral blood. V gene TRBV28 combines with J gene TRBJ1-6; D not certain. This receptor was identified in a woman in her forties or fifties with active or convalescent COVID-19. In nucleotides, the CDR3 is TGTGCCAGCAGTTCAAGCAATTCACCCCTCCACTTT. It codes for CASSSSNSPLHF.